The 20 T cell receptor beta chains below all came from one sample that was sequenced in a study of tumor-infiltrating lymphocytes in primary liver carcinoma. Unsorted whole blood supplied the blood RNA, and germline DNA was isolated too. cDNA specific to TCR beta was made from 500 ng of total RNA, with a constant-region primer employed for priming. Slightly modified ARM-PCR served as the procedure for the TCR beta libraries. These libraries came from three rounds of nested multiplex PCR. The study ran its first two PCR rounds for approximately 11 cycles each, using TRBV1-TRBV30 forward primers and a C-beta reverse primer. TCRdb re-called the multiplex PCR reads through MiXCR, storing one row per CDR3 protein. The profile shows fewer than 350,000 distinct CDR3 sequences, around three fifths of them singletons. Sequenced input: peripheral blood. The origin of the receptors is a man aged 35-49 years with primary liver carcinoma and hepatitis B virus infection.

This rearrangement joins TRBV11-2 to TRBJ2-7, with D unresolved. V lost 4 bases and J lost 2, with 15 bases in between. The CDR3 contains 15 residues. Looked up from germline, CDR1 is SGHAT and CDR2 is FQNNGV. This CDR3 is CASSSTPEKAYEQYF. The DNA of the CDR3 is TGTGCCAGCAGCTCTACACCCGAGAAAGCCTACGAGCAGTACTTC.

For this clonotype: One junction end disagrees with the germline gene, perhaps due to a read error. V and J are TRBV11-3 and TRBJ2-1, with 7 nucleotides matching TRBD2. This CDR3 is 15 amino acids long. Germline lookup yields CDR1 SGHNT and CDR2 YENEEA. The CDR3 reads CVSSLAGTEPDEQFF. The DNA of the CDR3 is TGTGTCAGCAGCTTAGCGGGCACGGAGCCCGATGAGCAGTTCTTC.

This clonotype was picked up a small number of times. DNA for the CDR3: TGTGCCAGCAGTTCCGGGACACAGACCACCGGGGAGCTGTTTTTT. This codes for CASSSGTQTTGELFF. The J gene is TRBJ2-2, the V gene TRBV6-5, with D maybe TRBD1 (6 bases). The CDR3 contains 15 residues. V lost 4 bases and J 4 bases, leaving 13 bases between the germline ends. CDR1 is MNHEY and CDR2 is SVGAGI in the germline V gene.

In this sample, this clonotype turned up many times. The CDR3 protein is CASSLGAATYNEQFF. Written as DNA, the CDR3 is TGTGCCAGCAGTTTGGGTGCGGCTACCTACAATGAGCAGTTCTTC. The chain recombines TRBV12-3 or TRBV12-4 with TRBJ2-1; D gene uncertain. V lost 3 bases, J lost 2 bases, and 11 bases lay in between. The CDR3 is 15 amino acids.

CDR3 loop: CASGLTGGAYNEQFF. CDR3 nucleotides: TGTGCCAGCGGGTTGACAGGGGGGGCCTACAATGAGCAGTTCTTC. The chain recombines TRBV5-8 with TRBJ2-1; the match to TRBD1 covers 9 bases. The junction had 7 bases not matched to a gene; V was cut back by 7 bases and J by 2 bases. This CDR3 is 15 amino acids long. CDR1 is SGHTS and CDR2 is YDEGEE in the germline V gene.

Concerning this clonotype itself: A read error may explain this, as a much larger clone is one base away. The chain couples TRBV7-9 to TRBJ2-1; D ambiguous. Per the germline V gene, CDR1 is SEHNR and CDR2 is FQNEAQ (reference sequence). CDR3 size: 11 residues. CDR3 in DNA: TGTGCCACCCACTACGCTAATGAGCAGTCCTTC. Protein sequence: CATHYANEQSF.

A word on this clonotype: One end of the junction does not line up with germline, which may come from a read error. V gene TRBV10-3 combines with J gene TRBJ2-7; no firm D call. CDR1 and CDR2 from the germline V gene are ENHRY and SYGVKD. This CDR3 is 17 amino acids long. CDR3 DNA: TGTGACATCAGTGAGAGTACGCGAGTTTTCGACCCGATGGAGCAGTACTTC. Translated: CDISESTRVFDPMEQYF.

As regards this clonotype: A read error is possible here, since a much larger clone lies one base away. The chain has TRBV12-3 or TRBV12-4 and TRBJ2-7; TRBD2 matches at 8 bases. CDR3 size: 15 residues. CDR3 loop: CASSQTAGASYDQYF. Here the CDR3 DNA reads TGTGCCAGCAGTCAAACAGCGGGAGCGAGCTACGATCAGTACTTC.

The chain combines TRBV4-1 with TRBJ1-1; no definite D call. Germline CDR1 is MGHRA and CDR2 is YSYEKL. V dropped 1 base and J dropped 2 bases, with 11 bases sitting between them. The CDR3 covers 15 residues. This chain's CDR3 is CASSQGPTINTEAFF. DNA of the CDR3: TGCGCCAGCAGCCAAGGACCTACGATCAACACTGAAGCTTTCTTT.

This clonotype was detected a few times. The chain couples TRBV5-1 to TRBJ2-2; TRBD2 is a possible D gene (5 bases). CDR1 and CDR2 from the germline V gene are SGHRS and YFSETQ. V was pared by 0 bases and J by 5 bases, with 14 bases between. CDR3 length: 16 amino acids. CDR3 region: CASSLGETRLTGELFF. The DNA of the CDR3 is TGCGCCAGCAGCTTGGGAGAAACAAGACTAACCGGGGAGCTGTTTTTT.

Details on this clonotype: This could be a read error, since a much larger clone is one nucleotide away. The chain carries TRBV6-2 or TRBV6-3 and TRBJ2-1, with D unresolved. The CDR3 covers 16 residues. Germline V CDR1 and CDR2: MNHEY, SVGEGT. V dropped 7 bases and J dropped 0 bases, with 16 bases sitting between them. The CDR3 DNA follows: TGTGCCAGCAATCCTCAGCGTCCCCGCTCCTACAATGAGCAGTTCTTC. Residues: CASNPQRPRSYNEQFF.

For this clonotype: Germline is not matched at one junction end, which may reflect a read error. The genes are TRBV11-1 and TRBJ2-4; 7 bases line up with TRBD2. The CDR3 has 14 residues. Germline CDR1 is SGHAT and CDR2 is FQDESV (reference sequence). The CDR3: CASSFRLAENIRYF. CDR3 nucleotides: TGTGCCAGCAGCTTTAGACTAGCCGAAAACATTCGGTACTTC. The whole variable domain, filled in from reference TRBV11-1 and TRBJ2-4, reads EAEVAQSPRYKITEKSQAVAFWCDPISGHATLYWYRQILGQGPELLVQFQDESVVDDSQLPKDRFSAERLKGVDSTLKIQPAELGDSAMYLCASSFRLAENIRYFGAGTRLSVL.

This clonotype was seen repeatedly, ten times or more. V and J are TRBV11-2 and TRBJ2-7; TRBD2 agrees at 7 bases. Losses at the gene ends were 0 bases for V and 3 bases for J; bases not matched to a gene: 8. From germline, CDR1 is SGHAT and CDR2 FQNNGV. This CDR3 has 16 residues. CDR3 coding DNA: TGTGCCAGCAGCTTAGATCCCCGGCTAGCGGTCTACGAGCAGTACTTC. Encoded protein: CASSLDPRLAVYEQYF.

Comment on this clonotype: A junction end diverges from the germline sequence, so it may reflect a read error. The chain is built from TRBV5-4 and TRBJ2-2, with D possibly being TRBD2 (5 bases). Germline CDR1 reads SGHNT; CDR2 reads YYREEE (reference sequence). The CDR3 length is 14 residues. The DNA for the CDR3 is TGTGCCAGCAGCTTGGTCCTAAACACCGGGGATCTGTTTTTT. Translating it yields CASSLVLNTGDLFF.

This clonotype was recorded a few times. The chain combines TRBV6-6 with TRBJ1-2, with D unclear. Looked up from germline, CDR1 is MNHNY and CDR2 is SVGAGI (reference sequence). The CDR3 contains 14 residues. The CDR3 sequence: CVSYEGRINYGYTF. The CDR3 coding sequence is TGTGTAAGCTATGAGGGTCGAATTAACTATGGCTACACCTTC.

This clonotype occurred many times. This sequence joins TRBV10-3 and TRBJ2-7; no definite D call. Germline assignment: CDR1 ENHRY and CDR2 SYGVKD. This CDR3 has 11 residues. The V and J ends lost 8 bases and 3 bases respectively, with 8 bases between them. CDR3 loop: CAISWGYEQYF. The CDR3 DNA is TGTGCCATCTCTTGGGGCTACGAGCAGTACTTC.

About this clonotype itself: Compared with germline, one end of the junction differs, possibly owing to a read error. This chain's CDR3 is CASSLMEGPYEQYF. As DNA, the CDR3 is TGTGCCAGCAGCTTAATGGAAGGCCCCTATGAGCAGTACTTC. The chain employs TRBV11-1 and TRBJ2-7, with D unclear. Germline V CDR1 and CDR2: SGHAT, FQDESV (reference sequence). This CDR3 is 14 amino acids long.

This clonotype was counted at least ten times. V usage is TRBV10-3 and J usage is TRBJ2-3; 9 nucleotides align to TRBD2. CDR3 length: 15 residues. Trimming removed 6 bases from V and 1 base from J; junction bases left unmatched: 5. The V gene's germline CDR1 is ENHRY and CDR2 SYGVKD. Here the CDR3 DNA reads TGTGCCATCAGCTTCCAGCGGGGGGGCACAGATACGCAGTATTTT. This translates into CAISFQRGGTDTQYF.

The chain couples TRBV5-6 to TRBJ1-1; 7 bases are shared with TRBD1. This CDR3 is 13 amino acids long. Germline lookup yields CDR1 SGHDT and CDR2 YYEEEE. With V trimmed by 2 bases and J by 7 bases, 5 bases remained unmatched. The CDR3 DNA follows: TGTGCCAGCAGCTTCCGCAGGGGGAATGAAGCTTTCTTT. As protein: CASSFRRGNEAFF. The entire variable domain, with the rest obtained from reference TRBV5-6 and TRBJ1-1, is as follows: DAGVTQSPTHLIKTRGQQVTLRCSPKSGHDTVSWYQQALGQGPQFIFQYYEEEERQRGNFPDRFSGHQFPNYSSELNVNALLLGDSALYLCASSFRRGNEAFFGQGTRLTVV.

DNA for the CDR3: TGTGCCAGTAGCCCGGAGGGGGGAATTATCTGGGAGCTGTTTTTT. Residues: CASSPEGGIIWELFF. The chain links TRBV11-1 to TRBJ2-2; the D call may be TRBD1 or TRBD2 (6 bases each). The CDR3 spans 15 residues. CDR1 is SGHAT, CDR2 FQDESV, per germline (reference sequence). V was shortened by 9 bases and J by 9 bases, with 23 bases between the two germline ends.